Sequencing of this T cell receptor beta chain was carried out in a study of blood T cell repertoires in COVID-19. The wider study: Specimens from acute and convalescent COVID-19 originated in the United States, Italy and Spain. PBMCs, B-cell-depleted T cells, or T cells were the source of the cDNA or gDNA that made up the material.

The CDR3 consists of 15 residues. V lost 2 bases and J 2 bases, leaving 14 bases between the germline ends. Germline CDR1 and CDR2: SGHNT and YYREEE (reference sequence). This clone has only a few counts. Here immunoSEQ multiplex PCR was the method, and the copy in TCRdb shows in-frame clones only, minus some. The table shows roughly 180,000 clones, with around 90% occurring only once. Cohorts were based on clinical histories the participants reported. What the recovered Cohort 3 donors had was two negative PCRs, clearance, or symptom resolution. The TCR comes from a woman aged 25-40 years who had recovered from COVID-19. Sequencing was performed on PBMCs or T cells enriched from blood (not recorded which). The rearrangement joins TRBV5-4 to TRBJ2-7; tentative D call: TRBD1 (6 bases). The CDR3 coding sequence is TGTGCCAGCAGCTTTGGTGGGGGCAGCACCTACGAGCAGTACTTC. Translated, it gives CASSFGGGSTYEQYF.